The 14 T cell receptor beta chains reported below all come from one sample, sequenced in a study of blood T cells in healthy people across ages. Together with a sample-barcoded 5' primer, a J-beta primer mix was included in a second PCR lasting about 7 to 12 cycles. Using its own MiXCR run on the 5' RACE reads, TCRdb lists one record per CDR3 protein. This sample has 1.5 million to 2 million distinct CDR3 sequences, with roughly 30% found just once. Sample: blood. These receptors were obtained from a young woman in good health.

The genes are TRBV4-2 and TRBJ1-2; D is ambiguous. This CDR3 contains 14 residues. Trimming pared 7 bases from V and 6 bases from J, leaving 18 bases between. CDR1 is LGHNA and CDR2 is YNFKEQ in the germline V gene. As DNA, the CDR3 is TGTGCCAGCAACTATGGTGTGGCTGGGCATGGCTACACCTTC. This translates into CASNYGVAGHGYTF.

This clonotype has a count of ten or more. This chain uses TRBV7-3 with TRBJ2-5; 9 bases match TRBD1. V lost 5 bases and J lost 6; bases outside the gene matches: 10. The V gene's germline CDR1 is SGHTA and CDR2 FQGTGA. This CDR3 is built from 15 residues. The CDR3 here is CASSVSGTGMKTQYF. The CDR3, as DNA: TGTGCCAGCAGCGTGTCCGGGACAGGGATGAAGACCCAGTACTTC.

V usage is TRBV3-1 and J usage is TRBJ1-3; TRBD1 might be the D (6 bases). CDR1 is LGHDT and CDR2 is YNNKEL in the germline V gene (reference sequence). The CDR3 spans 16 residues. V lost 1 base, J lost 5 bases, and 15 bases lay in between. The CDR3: CASSQAWRQARNTIYF. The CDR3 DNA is TGTGCCAGCAGCCAAGCATGGAGACAGGCAAGAAACACCATATATTTT.

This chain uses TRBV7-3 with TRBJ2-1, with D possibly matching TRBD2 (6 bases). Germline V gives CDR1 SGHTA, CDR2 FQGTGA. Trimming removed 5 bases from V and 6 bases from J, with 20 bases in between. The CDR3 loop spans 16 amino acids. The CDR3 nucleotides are TGTGCCAGCAGCCCCCTACCCGGGAGAGGAGGCAATGAGCAGTTCTTC. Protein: CASSPLPGRGGNEQFF.

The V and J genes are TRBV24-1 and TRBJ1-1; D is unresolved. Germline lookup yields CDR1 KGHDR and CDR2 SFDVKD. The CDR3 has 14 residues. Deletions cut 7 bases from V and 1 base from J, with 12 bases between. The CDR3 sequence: CATRDWTANTEAFF. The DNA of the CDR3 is TGTGCCACCAGGGACTGGACTGCGAACACTGAAGCTTTCTTT.

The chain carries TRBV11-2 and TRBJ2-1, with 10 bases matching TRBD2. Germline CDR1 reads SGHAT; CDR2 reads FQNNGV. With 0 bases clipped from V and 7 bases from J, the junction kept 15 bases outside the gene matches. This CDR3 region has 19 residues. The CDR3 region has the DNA TGTGCCAGCAGCTTAGACCCACAAGGGAGCGGGAGGGCCGGGAATGAGCAGTTCTTC. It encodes CASSLDPQGSGRAGNEQFF.

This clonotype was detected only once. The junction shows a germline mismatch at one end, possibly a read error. Here the CDR3 DNA reads TGTGCCGGCAGTGAAGGAAGTGGGGGACTAGTGGTCGATGAGCAGTTCTTC. This codes for CAGSEGSGGLVVDEQFF. This chain uses TRBV2 with TRBJ2-1; 8 nucleotides match TRBD2. Germline V CDR1 and CDR2: SNHLY, FYNNEI. The CDR3 is 17 amino acids.

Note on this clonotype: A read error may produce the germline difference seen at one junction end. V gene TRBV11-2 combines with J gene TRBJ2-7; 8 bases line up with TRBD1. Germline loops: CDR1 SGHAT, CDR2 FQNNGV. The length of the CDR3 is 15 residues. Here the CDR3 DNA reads TGTGTCAGCAGCTTCCTGGACAGGGCGTCCTACGAGCAGTACTTC. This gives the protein CVSSFLDRASYEQYF.

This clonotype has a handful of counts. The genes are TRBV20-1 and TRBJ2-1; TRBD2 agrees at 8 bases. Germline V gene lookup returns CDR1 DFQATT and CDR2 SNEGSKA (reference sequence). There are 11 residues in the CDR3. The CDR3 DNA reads TGCTCCGCGGGGGGTTCTAGTGAGCAGTTCTTC. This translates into CSAGGSSEQFF.

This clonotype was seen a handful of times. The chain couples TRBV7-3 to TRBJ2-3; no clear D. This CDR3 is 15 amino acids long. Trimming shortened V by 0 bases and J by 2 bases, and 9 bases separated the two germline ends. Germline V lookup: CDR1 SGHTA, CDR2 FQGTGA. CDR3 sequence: CASSLTVSLTDTQYF. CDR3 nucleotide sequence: TGTGCCAGCAGCTTAACCGTCAGCCTCACAGATACGCAGTATTTT.

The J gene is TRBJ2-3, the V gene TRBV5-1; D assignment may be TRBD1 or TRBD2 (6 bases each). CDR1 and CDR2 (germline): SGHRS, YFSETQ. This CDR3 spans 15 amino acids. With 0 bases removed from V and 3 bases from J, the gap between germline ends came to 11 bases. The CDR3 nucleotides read TGCGCCAGCAGCTTGGGGAGGGGACAAACAGATACGCAGTATTTT. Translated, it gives CASSLGRGQTDTQYF.

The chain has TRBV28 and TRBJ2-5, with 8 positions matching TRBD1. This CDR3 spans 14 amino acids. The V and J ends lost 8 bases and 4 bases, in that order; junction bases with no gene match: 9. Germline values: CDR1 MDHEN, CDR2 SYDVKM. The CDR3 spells CASSANGQGETQYF. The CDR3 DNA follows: TGTGCCAGCTCCGCCAATGGACAGGGAGAGACCCAGTACTTC.

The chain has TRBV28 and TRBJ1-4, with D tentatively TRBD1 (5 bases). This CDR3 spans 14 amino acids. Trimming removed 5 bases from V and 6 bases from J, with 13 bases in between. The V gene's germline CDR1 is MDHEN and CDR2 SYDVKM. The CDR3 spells CASSPLWGDEKLFF. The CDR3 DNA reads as TGTGCCAGCAGTCCCCTCTGGGGGGATGAAAAACTGTTTTTT.

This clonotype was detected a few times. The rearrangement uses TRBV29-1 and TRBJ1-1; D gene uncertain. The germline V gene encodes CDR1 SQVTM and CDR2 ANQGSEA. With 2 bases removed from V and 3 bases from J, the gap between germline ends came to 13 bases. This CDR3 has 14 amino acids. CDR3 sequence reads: CSVELSPGDTEAFF. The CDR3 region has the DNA TGCAGCGTTGAACTCTCCCCCGGGGACACTGAAGCTTTCTTT. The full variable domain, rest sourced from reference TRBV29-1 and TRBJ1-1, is SAVISQKPSRDICQRGTSLTIQCQVDSQVTMMFWYRQQPGQSLTLIATANQGSEATYESGFVIDKFPISRPNLTFSTLTVSNMSPEDSSIYLCSVELSPGDTEAFFGQGTRLTVV.